This T cell receptor (beta chain) is drawn from a study of T cells in Graves' hyperthyroidism and ophthalmopathy. Study-wide findings and caveats: Ophthalmopathy prediction by the model preceded onset by a median approximately six months.

Clinical symptoms, serum thyroxine, TRAb, thyroid ultrasound and orbital computed tomography informed diagnoses. The PBMCs were taken from more than 8 ml of fresh peripheral blood. Researchers amplified the TCR beta CDR3 regions from RNA transcripts. The HTBI set primed first-round TCR CDR3 RT-PCR. From the multiplex PCR reads, TCRdb called clonotypes with MiXCR, one entry per CDR3 protein. The data show about 370,000 distinct CDR3 sequences, approximately 16% seen once. This clonotype occurred a few times. Its antigen is as yet unknown. After removal of 5 bases from V and 8 bases from J, the junction contained 12 bases not matched to a gene. The CDR3 extends over 15 amino acids. CDR1 and CDR2 from the germline V gene are SEHNR and FQNEAQ (reference sequence).

Sequencing used blood. The V gene is TRBV7-9, the J gene TRBJ2-1, with 7 bases matching TRBD1. The clonotype comes from a woman aged 55 to 70 with Graves' ophthalmopathy. The CDR3 sequence: CASSGYRGVFDEQFF. The CDR3 DNA reads TGTGCCAGCAGCGGCTACAGGGGTGTATTTGATGAGCAGTTCTTC.